These 32 T cell receptor beta chains came from one sample sequenced in a study of T cell responses to AZD1222 COVID-19 vaccine (dated by TCRdb to the early 2020s). The time point label corresponds to: baseline before first vaccination. The library was prepared using the immunoSEQ multiplex PCR assay. The source is immuneACCESS, and TCRdb retained only in-frame sequences with V and J called. Part of the clones is not carried over; for the studies checked, unresolved V genes explain less than half of this, and the remainder is unexplained. The table for this sample lists just under 95,000 clones; approximately 91% of them were counted only once. The biggest ten clones account for 10% to 15% of the sample. The specimen comprised peripheral blood, sampled on day 0 of AZD1222 vaccination. These receptor sequences come from an adult in good health.

This rearrangement joins TRBV19 to TRBJ1-2; the D gene is possibly TRBD1 (6 bases). Trimming removed 3 bases from V and 7 bases from J, with 15 bases in between. The CDR3 covers 14 residues. Germline-derived CDR1 and CDR2 are LNHDA and SQIVND (reference sequence). The CDR3 is CASSMNRDVRGYTF. CDR3 in DNA: TGTGCCAGTAGTATGAACAGGGATGTTCGTGGCTACACCTTC. Together with reference TRBV19 and TRBJ1-2, the CDR3 gives the full variable domain: DGGITQSPKYLFRKEGQNVTLSCEQNLNHDAMYWYRQDPGQGLRLIYYSQIVNDFQKGDIAEGYSVSREKKESFPLTVTSAQKNPTAFYLCASSMNRDVRGYTFGSGTRLTVV.

The V gene is TRBV10-1, the J gene TRBJ1-1; maybe TRBD1 (6 bases). In germline, CDR1 is WNHNN, CDR2 SYGVQD (reference sequence). The V and J ends lost 4 bases and 4 bases respectively, with 13 bases between them. This CDR3 is 14 amino acids long. The CDR3 DNA reads TGCGCCAGCAGTGTCTCGACAGGTTCCACTGAAGCTTTCTTT. Encoded protein: CASSVSTGSTEAFF.

This rearrangement joins TRBV6-5 to TRBJ2-7, with 9 bases identical to TRBD1. Per germline, CDR1 MNHEY and CDR2 SVGAGI. CDR3 length: 14 amino acids. V lost 8 bases to trimming and J lost 5 bases; unmatched junction nucleotides: 10. The CDR3 loop reads CASGRDRAVHEQYF. The CDR3 nucleotides read TGTGCCAGCGGTAGGGACAGGGCCGTCCACGAGCAGTACTTC.

The CDR3 is CASSQDPGGYEQYF. The CDR3 nucleotides read TGTGCCAGCAGCCAAGATCCCGGGGGATACGAGCAGTACTTC. This chain connects TRBV14 to TRBJ2-7; D perhaps matches TRBD2 (6 bases). Trimming shortened V by 0 bases and J by 4 bases, and 10 bases separated the two germline ends. This CDR3 spans 14 amino acids. Germline V gene lookup returns CDR1 SGHDN and CDR2 FVKESK.

The chain joins TRBV10-2 to TRBJ1-6; tentative D call: TRBD1 (5 bases). Germline assignment: CDR1 WSHSY and CDR2 SAAADI. The CDR3 is 14 residues long. V lost 5 bases to trimming and J lost 8 bases, with 13 bases between them. The CDR3 DNA reads as TGCGCCAGCAGTCTGCAGGGCCCTGATTCACCCCTCCACTTT. Its translation: CASSLQGPDSPLHF.

The chain has TRBV16 and TRBJ1-2; D perhaps matches TRBD1 (6 bases). V was trimmed by 0 bases and J by 11 bases, leaving 16 bases between them. There are 14 residues in the CDR3. CDR1 KGHSY and CDR2 FQNENV come from the germline V gene. CDR3 loop: CASSQSTGVALYTF. The CDR3 bases are TGTGCCAGCAGCCAATCGACAGGAGTGGCGTTGTACACCTTC. Full variable domain (outside the CDR3, taken from reference TRBV16 and TRBJ1-2): GEEVAQTPKHLVRGEGQKAKLYCAPIKGHSYVFWYQQVLKNEFKFLISFQNENVFDETGMPKERFSAKCLPNSPCSLEIQATKLEDSAVYFCASSQSTGVALYTFGSGTRLTVV.

This clone was counted a single time. V is TRBV4-2 and J is TRBJ1-2, with D unclear. Germline V CDR1 and CDR2: LGHNA, YNFKEQ. The CDR3 consists of 13 residues. With 0 bases removed from V and 3 bases from J, the gap between germline ends came to 5 bases. The CDR3 sequence: CASSQERYYGYTF. The CDR3 DNA is TGTGCCAGCAGCCAAGAGAGGTACTATGGCTACACCTTC.

This sequence joins TRBV9 and TRBJ2-2; a weak D match, TRBD1 (6 bases). The germline V gene has CDR1 SGDLS and CDR2 YYNGEE. V was shortened by 4 bases and J by 4 bases, with 11 bases between the two germline ends. The CDR3 covers 14 residues. The CDR3 coding sequence is TGTGCCAGCAGCCCGCCAGGGGTCACCGGGGAGCTGTTTTTT. Its translation: CASSPPGVTGELFF.

V gene TRBV5-8 combines with J gene TRBJ1-6; 10 nucleotides align to TRBD1. Per germline, CDR1 SGHTS and CDR2 YDEGEE. This CDR3 contains 19 residues. Trimming cost V 4 bases and J 1 base; bases outside gene matches: 11. The chain's CDR3 is CASSRDRGQRVSYNSPLHF. CDR3 DNA: TGTGCCAGCAGCAGGGACAGGGGCCAGCGAGTATCCTATAATTCACCCCTCCACTTT.

The chain joins TRBV3-1 (or the pseudogene TRBV3-2) to TRBJ1-1; D is ambiguous. The CDR3 totals 13 residues. The germline CDR1 and CDR2 sequences are LGHDT and YNNKEL (reference sequence). Trimming took 4 bases from V and 0 from J, leaving 6 bases between them. In DNA form, the CDR3 reads TGTGCCAGCAGCCGCTTAATGAACACTGAAGCTTTCTTT. Translated, it gives CASSRLMNTEAFF.

The V call is TRBV6-5, the J call TRBJ2-3, with 11 bases fitting TRBD2. CDR3 length equals 15 residues. J gave up 6 bases and V 6 bases, and 8 bases lay outside the gene matches. Germline CDR1 reads MNHEY; CDR2 reads SVGAGI. In DNA, the CDR3 is TGTGCCAGCAGCCGCCGGACTAGCGGGTTGGATACGCAGTATTTT. Its translation is CASSRRTSGLDTQYF.

The J gene is TRBJ1-4, the V gene TRBV5-1; 9 bases fit TRBD1. CDR1 is SGHRS and CDR2 is YFSETQ in the germline V gene. There are 16 residues in the CDR3. V was clipped by 0 bases and J by 5 bases; unmatched bases: 5. The CDR3 coding sequence is TGCGCCAGCAGCTTGGATGAGACAGGGGGAAATGAAAAACTGTTTTTT. Translating gives CASSLDETGGNEKLFF.

CDR3 sequence (DNA): TGCGCCAGCAGCCAAGAATGGTTGCTAGCGGGGGATCGCGAGCAGTACTTC. It codes for CASSQEWLLAGDREQYF. The chain uses TRBV4-1 and TRBJ2-7; 10 nucleotides agree with TRBD2. Germline V gene data show CDR1 as MGHRA and CDR2 as YSYEKL. V shed 0 bases and J 6 bases; nucleotides not matched to a gene: 11. The CDR3 sequence is 17 residues long.

J is TRBJ1-1 and V is TRBV5-1; the D gene is possibly TRBD1 (5 bases). V shed 3 bases and J shed 1 base, with 7 bases lying between them. This CDR3 comprises 13 residues. Germline V CDR1 and CDR2: SGHRS, YFSETQ. CDR3 region: CASSSGTNTEAFF. DNA for the CDR3: TGCGCCAGCAGCTCCGGGACGAACACTGAAGCTTTCTTT.

The V and J genes are TRBV5-1 and TRBJ2-5; perhaps D is TRBD1 or TRBD2 (6 bases each). Trimming shortened V by 1 base and J by 1 base, and 14 bases separated the two germline ends. The germline CDR1 and CDR2 sequences are SGHRS and YFSETQ. CDR3 length: 16 residues. CDR3 region: CASSLWGAHIQETQYF. CDR3 nucleotides: TGCGCCAGCAGCTTGTGGGGGGCCCATATCCAAGAGACCCAGTACTTC.

The rearrangement links TRBV28 to TRBJ1-6, with D possibly matching TRBD1 (6 bases). There are 17 residues in the CDR3. V was pared by 5 bases and J by 0 bases, with 14 bases between. Germline V CDR1 and CDR2: MDHEN, SYDVKM. Here the CDR3 DNA reads TGTGCCAGCAGTGTACAGGGCCTAGCCTCCTATAATTCACCCCTCCACTTT. Translating gives CASSVQGLASYNSPLHF.

This clone appeared a few times. The gene calls are TRBV5-1 and TRBJ1-1, with 9 bases fitting TRBD1. J was trimmed by 4 bases and V by 6 bases; bases with no gene match: 7. The CDR3 length is 14 residues. Germline V gives CDR1 SGHRS, CDR2 YFSETQ. The CDR3 DNA follows: TGCGCCAGCAAACTAACAGGGGGCTTCACTGAAGCTTTCTTT. Translating it yields CASKLTGGFTEAFF.

As regards this clone: The junction differs from germline at one of its ends, possibly a read error. The chain recombines TRBV7-2 with TRBJ2-3; TRBD2 matches 12 bases. The CDR3 spans 15 residues. Germline CDR1 reads SGHTA; CDR2 reads FQGNSA. This CDR3 reads CASSLAGGFTDTQYF. CDR3 coding DNA: TGTGCCAGCAGCCTAGCGGGGGGGTTCACAGATACGCAGTATTTT.

The chain uses TRBV19 and TRBJ2-2; D possibly corresponds to TRBD1 (5 bases). The CDR3 sequence is 13 residues long. Germline V CDR1 and CDR2: LNHDA, SQIVND (reference sequence). V lost 6 bases and J 5 bases, leaving 10 bases between the germline ends. The CDR3 spells CASSPGSTGELFF. CDR3 sequence (DNA): TGTGCCAGTAGCCCAGGGTCAACCGGGGAGCTGTTTTTT.

The genes are TRBV6-9 and TRBJ2-5, with a tentative D call TRBD1 (6 bases). Germline V gene data show CDR1 as MNHGY and CDR2 as SVAAGI. V lost 0 bases, J lost 5 bases, and 10 bases lay in between. This CDR3 has 14 amino acids. CDR3 protein: CASSYSGGQETQYF. CDR3 DNA sequence: TGTGCCAGCAGTTATTCTGGGGGCCAGGAGACCCAGTACTTC.

This clone was detected only once. This chain uses TRBV5-1 with TRBJ2-3; 10 bases line up with TRBD1. The CDR3 runs to 15 residues. Germline assignment: CDR1 SGHRS and CDR2 YFSETQ. J was trimmed by 4 bases and V by 4 bases; bases with no gene match: 6. In DNA, the CDR3 is TGCGCCAGCAGCCGTCCGGGACAGGGGTCAGATACGCAGTATTTT. This gives the protein CASSRPGQGSDTQYF.

This clone was recorded a few times. The chain is built from TRBV6-5 and TRBJ1-1; D not resolved. V was trimmed by 2 bases and J by 0 bases, leaving 10 bases between them. CDR1 is MNHEY, CDR2 SVGAGI, per germline. This CDR3 comprises 15 residues. This CDR3 reads CASSYRDGLNTEAFF. In DNA form, the CDR3 reads TGTGCCAGCAGTTACAGGGATGGACTGAACACTGAAGCTTTCTTT.

The chain is built from TRBV5-8 and TRBJ1-5; a possible D gene is TRBD1 (5 bases). Germline CDR1 reads SGHTS; CDR2 reads YDEGEE. The CDR3 sequence is 13 residues long. V dropped 2 bases and J dropped 7 bases, with 10 bases sitting between them. The CDR3 DNA follows: TGTGCCAGCAGCTTCGGGAGGGACCAGCCCCAGCATTTT. Translation gives CASSFGRDQPQHF.

A single count supports this clone. V gene TRBV5-1 combines with J gene TRBJ2-1; either TRBD1 or TRBD2 may supply D (5 bases each). Germline CDR1 and CDR2: SGHRS and YFSETQ. Trimming cost V 7 bases and J 3 bases, with 23 bases left between them. This CDR3 contains 17 residues. The CDR3 sequence is CASSLISGALGYNEQFF. CDR3 in DNA: TGCGCCAGCTCTCTTATCTCCGGGGCCCTCGGCTACAATGAGCAGTTCTTC.

CDR3 in DNA: TGCGCCAGCAGCTTGATCGGTTCAGGGGGCGATGAGCAGTTCTTC. Translated, it gives CASSLIGSGGDEQFF. The gene calls are TRBV5-1 and TRBJ2-1, with TRBD1 matching over 8 bases. Germline CDR1 SGHRS, CDR2 YFSETQ. The CDR3 is 15 residues long. V dropped 1 base and J dropped 8; count of bases not matched to a gene: 8.

J is TRBJ2-1 and V is TRBV9; tentatively, D is TRBD1 or TRBD2 (5 bases each). CDR1 and CDR2 (germline): SGDLS, YYNGEE. V was cut by 3 bases and J by 2 bases, with 9 bases left in between. This CDR3 has 14 residues. The CDR3 sequence: CASSAGATYNEQFF. For the CDR3, the DNA is TGTGCCAGCAGCGCCGGGGCGACCTACAATGAGCAGTTCTTC.

The genes are TRBV23-1 and TRBJ2-7; maybe TRBD1 (6 bases). TRBV23-1 is placed among ORFs of uncertain function. V lost 10 bases and J lost 4, with 11 bases in between. The CDR3 is 11 amino acids. The CDR3 DNA reads as TGCGCCACCCCGCAGGGGTACGAGCAGTACTTC. Translated, it gives CATPQGYEQYF.

V and J are TRBV10-2 and TRBJ2-7; the D is unclear. Trimming stripped 6 bases from V and 7 bases from J, with 13 bases between. Germline V gene sequence: CDR1 WSHSY, CDR2 SAAADI. CDR3 length equals 12 residues. DNA of the CDR3: TGCGCCAGCAGAGACGTCGGGCGGGAGCAGTACTTC. Translating gives CASRDVGREQYF.

V usage is TRBV6-1 and J usage is TRBJ1-5; D is perhaps TRBD1 (5 bases). The V gene lost 1 base and the J gene lost 4 bases, with 11 bases spanning the gap. Per germline, CDR1 MNHNS and CDR2 SASEGT. This CDR3 has 15 residues. Here the CDR3 reads CASSEEGARNQPQHF. The CDR3 DNA follows: TGTGCCAGCAGTGAAGAAGGGGCGAGGAATCAGCCCCAGCATTTT.

The chain has TRBV9 and TRBJ1-6; D call uncertain. The CDR3 totals 14 residues. Trimming left V 2 bases short and J 8 bases short, with 11 bases between. Germline V CDR1 and CDR2: SGDLS, YYNGEE. The CDR3 loop reads CASSVSKQYSPLHF. CDR3 DNA: TGTGCCAGCAGCGTCAGTAAACAGTATTCACCCCTCCACTTT.

The chain joins TRBV12-3 or TRBV12-4 to TRBJ1-6, with 7 nucleotides matching TRBD1. This CDR3 is 11 amino acids long. J lost 13 bases, V lost 3 bases, and 0 bases had no gene match. DNA for the CDR3: TGTGCCAGCAGTTTGACAGGGCCCCTCCACTTT. Residues: CASSLTGPLHF.

V usage is TRBV7-9 and J usage is TRBJ1-2; no definite D call. The V gene's germline CDR1 is SEHNR and CDR2 FQNEAQ (reference sequence). The CDR3 runs 13 residues. Trimming took 6 bases from V and 4 from J, leaving 12 bases between them. The CDR3 bases are TGTGCCAGCAGTTCGCCGGGCCGCTATGGCTACACCTTC. Translated: CASSSPGRYGYTF.